Listed below are T cell receptor beta chains from one sample, sequenced in a study of blood T cell repertoires in COVID-19. Generated by immunoSEQ multiplex PCR, the TCRdb table keeps only in-frame clones and is missing some. In the table there are over 130,000 clones, 70% to 90% of which are singletons. Sequencing used peripheral blood. Every receptor here comes from a human donor in a cohort sampled during active COVID-19. The CDR3 runs from the conserved cysteine through the conserved F or W. D genes are given only for firm matches. Expanded clones are given a class, and other clones once, few, many or no size at all.

v_gene: TRBV6-6
j_gene: TRBJ2-7
d_gene: .
abundance: .
len: 15
CDR3aa: CASILTQGRSYEQYF
CDR3nt: TGTGCCAGCATCTTAACACAGGGACGGTCCTACGAGCAGTACTTC

v_gene: TRBV15
j_gene: TRBJ1-6
d_gene: TRBD1
abundance: .
len: 17
CDR3aa: CATSRVLPGQGGSPLHF
CDR3nt: TGTGCCACCAGCAGAGTCCTACCGGGACAGGGAGGATCACCCCTCCACTTT

v_gene: TRBV5-4
j_gene: TRBJ1-4
d_gene: .
abundance: few
len: 15
CDR3aa: CASSFPGGDDEKLFF
CDR3nt: TGTGCCAGCAGCTTTCCGGGGGGCGACGATGAAAAACTGTTTTTT

v_gene: TRBV29-1
j_gene: TRBJ1-1
d_gene: .
abundance: .
len: 12
CDR3aa: CSSGLMNTEAFF
CDR3nt: TGCAGCTCGGGCCTAATGAACACTGAAGCTTTCTTT

v_gene: TRBV18
j_gene: TRBJ2-1
d_gene: TRBD2
abundance: .
len: 15
CDR3aa: CASSPNSGDYNEQFF
CDR3nt: TGTGCCAGCTCACCTAATAGCGGGGACTACAATGAGCAGTTCTTC

v_gene: TRBV11-3
j_gene: TRBJ2-2
d_gene: .
abundance: .
len: 13
CDR3aa: CASSFAETGELFF
CDR3nt: TGTGCCAGCAGCTTCGCCGAGACCGGGGAGCTGTTTTTT

v_gene: TRBV5-4
j_gene: TRBJ2-7
d_gene: TRBD1
abundance: .
len: 14
CDR3aa: CASSSTGVAYEQYF
CDR3nt: TGTGCCAGCAGCTCCACAGGGGTGGCCTACGAGCAGTACTTC

v_gene: TRBV5-6
j_gene: TRBJ1-2
d_gene: TRBD1
abundance: .
len: 16
CDR3aa: CASSWETGQAIYGYTF
CDR3nt: TGTGCCAGCAGCTGGGAGACGGGACAGGCGATATATGGCTACACCTTC

v_gene: TRBV5-6
j_gene: TRBJ1-2
d_gene: TRBD1
abundance: .
len: 17
CDR3aa: CASSRTGQGADTYGYTF
CDR3nt: TGTGCCAGCAGCCGTACGGGACAGGGAGCCGATACTTATGGCTACACCTTC

v_gene: TRBV19
j_gene: TRBJ1-1
d_gene: .
abundance: .
len: 17
CDR3aa: CASSIGATGLVNTEAFF
CDR3nt: TGTGCCAGTAGTATAGGGGCCACAGGGTTGGTGAACACTGAAGCTTTCTTT

v_gene: TRBV7-9
j_gene: TRBJ1-6
d_gene: TRBD1
abundance: .
len: 15
CDR3aa: CASSLGGTGESPLHF
CDR3nt: TGTGCCAGCAGCTTAGGAGGGACAGGGGAATCACCCCTCCACTTT

v_gene: TRBV4-1
j_gene: TRBJ2-5
d_gene: TRBD1
abundance: once
len: 17
CDR3aa: CASSQEGAGTGVETQYF
CDR3nt: TGCGCCAGCAGCCAAGAGGGCGCCGGGACAGGAGTAGAGACCCAGTACTTC

v_gene: TRBV6-1
j_gene: TRBJ2-5
d_gene: TRBD1
abundance: .
len: 15
CDR3aa: CASSDLQGIAETQYF
CDR3nt: TGTGCCAGCAGTGATTTACAGGGGATTGCAGAGACCCAGTACTTC

v_gene: TRBV18
j_gene: TRBJ1-6
d_gene: TRBD1
abundance: .
len: 13
CDR3aa: CASSPQGVSPLHF
CDR3nt: TGTGCCAGCTCACCGCAGGGGGTTTCACCCCTCCACTTT

v_gene: TRBV18
j_gene: TRBJ2-3
d_gene: .
abundance: .
len: 16
CDR3aa: CASSPRTLGYTDTQYF
CDR3nt: TGTGCCAGCTCACCCCGGACTCTTGGGTACACAGATACGCAGTATTTT

v_gene: TRBV5-1
j_gene: TRBJ1-6
d_gene: .
abundance: few
len: 14
CDR3aa: CASSYQGLSSPLHF
CDR3nt: TGCGCCAGCAGTTATCAGGGGCTAAGTTCACCCCTCCACTTT

v_gene: TRBV7-9
j_gene: TRBJ2-2
d_gene: TRBD1
abundance: .
len: 15
CDR3aa: CASSSGTGLAGELFF
CDR3nt: TGTGCCAGCAGCTCGGGGACAGGGTTGGCCGGGGAGCTGTTTTTT

v_gene: TRBV19
j_gene: TRBJ1-1
d_gene: TRBD1
abundance: .
len: 17
CDR3aa: CASSIDPGQGRFTEAFF
CDR3nt: TGTGCCAGTAGTATAGACCCGGGACAGGGGAGGTTCACTGAAGCTTTCTTT

v_gene: TRBV5-1
j_gene: TRBJ1-1
d_gene: .
abundance: .
len: 15
CDR3aa: CASRRGRGWDTEAFF
CDR3nt: TGCGCCAGCAGGAGGGGAAGGGGGTGGGACACTGAAGCTTTCTTT

v_gene: TRBV7-2
j_gene: TRBJ2-1
d_gene: .
abundance: .
len: 15
CDR3aa: CASSSHGHQYNEQFF
CDR3nt: TGTGCCAGCAGTTCACATGGACACCAATACAATGAGCAGTTCTTC

v_gene: TRBV30
j_gene: TRBJ2-3
d_gene: TRBD2
abundance: .
len: 15
CDR3aa: CACSPLAGGRNTQYF
CDR3nt: TGTGCCTGTTCCCCCCTAGCGGGGGGTCGTAATACGCAGTATTTT

v_gene: TRBV7-9
j_gene: TRBJ2-7
d_gene: .
abundance: .
len: 17
CDR3aa: CASSLNSVGDTTYEQYF
CDR3nt: TGTGCCAGCAGCTTAAACTCTGTTGGGGACACTACCTACGAGCAGTACTTC

v_gene: TRBV19
j_gene: TRBJ1-5
d_gene: .
abundance: few
len: 16
CDR3aa: CASSIGGGLGNQPQHF
CDR3nt: TGTGCCAGTAGTATAGGGGGGGGGCTCGGCAATCAGCCCCAGCATTTT

v_gene: TRBV7-9
j_gene: TRBJ1-1
d_gene: .
abundance: .
len: 11
CDR3aa: CASSQNTEAFF
CDR3nt: TGTGCCAGCAGCCAGAACACTGAAGCTTTCTTT

v_gene: TRBV2
j_gene: TRBJ1-2
d_gene: .
abundance: .
len: 13
CDR3aa: CASSPGKNYGYTF
CDR3nt: TGTGCCAGCAGCCCAGGAAAAAACTATGGCTACACCTTC

v_gene: TRBV5-1
j_gene: TRBJ2-1
d_gene: TRBD1
abundance: .
len: 16
CDR3aa: CASSLARRTGTFEQFF
CDR3nt: TGCGCCAGCAGCTTGGCTAGGCGGACAGGCACCTTTGAGCAGTTCTTC

v_gene: TRBV5-8
j_gene: TRBJ2-6
d_gene: .
abundance: once
len: 17
CDR3aa: CASSPDWSLSGANVLTF
CDR3nt: TGTGCCAGCAGCCCTGACTGGTCCCTCTCTGGGGCCAACGTCCTGACTTTC

v_gene: TRBV5-6
j_gene: TRBJ2-7
d_gene: .
abundance: .
len: 15
CDR3aa: CASSFFVVEGYEQYF
CDR3nt: TGTGCCAGCAGCTTTTTTGTCGTGGAGGGGTACGAGCAGTACTTC

v_gene: TRBV19
j_gene: TRBJ2-3
d_gene: TRBD1
abundance: .
len: 14
CDR3aa: CASSTTGGTDTQYF
CDR3nt: TGTGCCAGTAGTACCACAGGGGGCACAGATACGCAGTATTTT

v_gene: TRBV27
j_gene: TRBJ2-1
d_gene: .
abundance: .
len: 14
CDR3aa: CASSRGASYNEQFF
CDR3nt: TGTGCCAGCAGTCGGGGGGCCTCCTACAATGAGCAGTTCTTC

v_gene: TRBV27
j_gene: TRBJ2-1
d_gene: TRBD2
abundance: .
len: 13
CDR3aa: CASSTSGGIEQFF
CDR3nt: TGTGCCAGCAGTACTAGCGGGGGAATTGAGCAGTTCTTC

v_gene: TRBV5-4
j_gene: TRBJ1-2
d_gene: TRBD1
abundance: .
len: 14
CDR3aa: CASSVRDRVVGYTF
CDR3nt: TGTGCCAGCAGCGTCCGGGACAGGGTTGTCGGCTACACCTTC

v_gene: TRBV19
j_gene: TRBJ2-3
d_gene: TRBD2
abundance: .
len: 17
CDR3aa: CASSIVKLAGGTDTQYF
CDR3nt: TGTGCCAGTAGTATAGTTAAACTAGCGGGGGGAACAGATACGCAGTATTTT

v_gene: TRBV7-8
j_gene: TRBJ2-3
d_gene: .
abundance: .
len: 15
CDR3aa: CASSLQGLVTDTQYF
CDR3nt: TGTGCCAGCAGCTTACAGGGACTCGTCACAGATACGCAGTATTTT

v_gene: TRBV6-2/TRBV6-3
j_gene: TRBJ2-2
d_gene: TRBD1
abundance: once
len: 17
CDR3aa: CASSYVWGQGDTGELFF
CDR3nt: TGTGCCAGCAGTTACGTTTGGGGGCAGGGGGACACCGGGGAGCTGTTTTTT

v_gene: TRBV6-5
j_gene: TRBJ1-6
d_gene: .
abundance: once
len: 15
CDR3aa: CACGEGYGGSSPLHF
CDR3nt: TGTGCCTGTGGGGAGGGTTACGGAGGGAGTTCACCCCTCCACTTT

v_gene: TRBV3-1/TRBV3-2
j_gene: TRBJ2-7
d_gene: TRBD2
abundance: once
len: 18
CDR3aa: CASSQEGLASGTAYEQYF
CDR3nt: TGTGCCAGCAGCCAAGAAGGATTGGCTAGCGGGACGGCCTACGAGCAGTACTTC

v_gene: TRBV9
j_gene: TRBJ2-1
d_gene: .
abundance: once
len: 15
CDR3aa: CASSPTTITYNEQFF
CDR3nt: TGTGCCAGCAGCCCCACGACAATCACCTACAATGAGCAGTTCTTC

v_gene: TRBV2
j_gene: TRBJ2-5
d_gene: .
abundance: .
len: 11
CDR3aa: CASSGGETQYF
CDR3nt: TGTGCCAGCAGCGGAGGAGAGACCCAGTACTTC

v_gene: TRBV5-1
j_gene: TRBJ2-3
d_gene: .
abundance: .
len: 17
CDR3aa: CASSLATGTYNTDTQYF
CDR3nt: TGCGCCAGCAGCTTGGCCACCGGGACTTATAACACAGATACGCAGTATTTT

v_gene: TRBV9
j_gene: TRBJ2-3
d_gene: .
abundance: .
len: 16
CDR3aa: CASSPYGGTSTDTQYF
CDR3nt: TGTGCCAGCAGCCCTTACGGCGGAACTAGCACAGATACGCAGTATTTT

v_gene: TRBV18
j_gene: TRBJ1-1
d_gene: .
abundance: few
len: 18
CDR3aa: CASSPLVDTLQWFTEAFF
CDR3nt: TGTGCCAGCTCACCCCTCGTTGACACCCTACAATGGTTCACTGAAGCTTTCTTT

v_gene: TRBV18
j_gene: TRBJ1-5
d_gene: .
abundance: .
len: 15
CDR3aa: CASSPPGSPNQPQHF
CDR3nt: TGTGCCAGCTCACCACCGGGCAGCCCCAATCAGCCCCAGCATTTT

v_gene: TRBV7-3
j_gene: TRBJ1-6
d_gene: .
abundance: .
len: 16
CDR3aa: CASSRFPGGYNSPLHF
CDR3nt: TGTGCCAGCAGCCGATTCCCCGGGGGGTATAATTCACCCCTCCACTTT

v_gene: TRBV27
j_gene: TRBJ1-1
d_gene: TRBD1
abundance: .
len: 15
CDR3aa: CASTYKGAAHTEAFF
CDR3nt: TGTGCCAGCACCTACAAGGGGGCGGCCCACACTGAAGCTTTCTTT

v_gene: TRBV7-2
j_gene: TRBJ2-1
d_gene: TRBD2
abundance: .
len: 19
CDR3aa: CASSSPVSETSRVGNEQFF
CDR3nt: TGTGCCAGCAGCTCCCCTGTTAGTGAGACTAGCCGGGTGGGAAATGAGCAGTTCTTC

v_gene: TRBV9
j_gene: TRBJ1-2
d_gene: .
abundance: .
len: 15
CDR3aa: CASSVGVGSGYGYTF
CDR3nt: TGTGCCAGCAGCGTAGGTGTGGGCTCGGGATACGGCTACACCTTC

v_gene: TRBV6-6
j_gene: TRBJ2-6
d_gene: .
abundance: .
len: 15
CDR3aa: CASRGQGGGANVLTF
CDR3nt: TGTGCCAGCAGGGGGCAGGGAGGAGGGGCCAACGTCCTGACTTTC

v_gene: TRBV7-9
j_gene: TRBJ2-3
d_gene: .
abundance: .
len: 16
CDR3aa: CASSTSFRESTDTQYF
CDR3nt: TGTGCCAGCAGCACCTCGTTTAGGGAGAGCACAGATACGCAGTATTTT

v_gene: TRBV10-3
j_gene: TRBJ2-5
d_gene: TRBD1
abundance: once
len: 17
CDR3aa: CAISESRGGQGAETQYF
CDR3nt: TGTGCCATCAGTGAGTCTCGGGGAGGACAGGGAGCAGAGACCCAGTACTTC

v_gene: TRBV5-5
j_gene: TRBJ1-2
d_gene: TRBD1
abundance: .
len: 13
CDR3aa: CASTRTGNYGYTF
CDR3nt: TGTGCCAGCACCAGGACAGGGAACTATGGCTACACCTTC

v_gene: TRBV7-8
j_gene: TRBJ2-1
d_gene: .
abundance: .
len: 12
CDR3aa: CASSRDSPEQFF
CDR3nt: TGTGCCAGCAGCAGAGACAGCCCCGAGCAGTTCTTC

v_gene: TRBV5-4
j_gene: TRBJ2-1
d_gene: .
abundance: .
len: 16
CDR3aa: CASSFGGGERRNEQFF
CDR3nt: TGTGCCAGCAGCTTTGGAGGGGGCGAACGAAGGAATGAGCAGTTCTTC